This T cell receptor beta chain came from a study of shared clonotypes between healthy human individuals. The study drew its donors from healthy HIV-negative adults without recent acute infections or vaccinations. In the sorted-subset replicate PCRs, roughly 210 ng DNA, 25,000 to 35,000 T cell genomes, was used. Sequenced by immunoSEQ multiplex PCR; TCRdb stores in-frame clones only, minus some. The sample includes about 2 million clones, 85% to 95% of them seen just once. Overall study results and limits: Several donors held about 5% of naive CD4 clonotypes in common.

Points on this clone: Its antigen is undetermined.

Germline CDR1 reads SGHRS; CDR2 reads YFSETQ. The V end lost 7 bases, the J end lost 0 bases, and 14 bases lay between the germline ends. This CDR3 contains 15 residues. This chain links TRBV5-1 with TRBJ2-1; D is undetermined. The source of this sequence is a young man in good health. Source material: naive CD4+ T cells sorted from blood. Indicated subset: CD45RA+ positively selected. CDR3 protein: CASCHGGSSYNEQFF. CDR3 DNA sequence: TGCGCCAGCTGCCACGGTGGTAGCTCCTACAATGAGCAGTTCTTC. The full variable domain, with the rest looked up from reference TRBV5-1 and TRBJ2-1, is KAGVTQTPRYLIKTRGQQVTLSCSPISGHRSVSWYQQTPGQGLQFLFEYFSETQRNKGNFPGRFSGRQFSNSRSEMNVSTLELGDSALYLCASCHGGSSYNEQFFGPGTRLTVL.